This TCR beta chain was profiled in a study of blood T cell repertoires in COVID-19. Assay used: immunoSEQ multiplex PCR; TCRdb lists only in-frame clones, some missing. The data hold under 200,000 clones, with around three quarters observed a single time. The CDR3 contains 15 residues. Germline CDR1 is SEHNR and CDR2 is FQNEAQ (reference sequence). The germline V and J ends were trimmed by 6 bases and 7 bases, with 18 bases remaining between them. The V gene is TRBV7-9, the J gene TRBJ2-2, with no clear D. This TCR derives from a man aged 70-80 years with active or convalescent COVID-19. The specimen sequenced was peripheral blood. The CDR3 sequence is CASSDDWLRGGELFF. As DNA, the CDR3 is TGTGCCAGCAGTGACGACTGGCTTCGAGGCGGGGAGCTGTTTTTT.